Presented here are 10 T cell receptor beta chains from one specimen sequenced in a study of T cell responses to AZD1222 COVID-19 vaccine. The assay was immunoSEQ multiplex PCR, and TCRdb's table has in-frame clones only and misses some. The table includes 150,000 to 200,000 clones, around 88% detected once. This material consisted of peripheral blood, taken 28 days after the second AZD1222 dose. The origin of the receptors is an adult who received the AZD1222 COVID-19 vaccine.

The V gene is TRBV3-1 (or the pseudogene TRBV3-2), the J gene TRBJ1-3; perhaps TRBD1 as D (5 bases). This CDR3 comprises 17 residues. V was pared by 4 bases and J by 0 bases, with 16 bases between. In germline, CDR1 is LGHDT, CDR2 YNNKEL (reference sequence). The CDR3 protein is CASSPYQPTASGNTIYF. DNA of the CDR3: TGTGCCAGCAGCCCCTATCAGCCGACAGCCTCTGGAAACACCATATATTTT.

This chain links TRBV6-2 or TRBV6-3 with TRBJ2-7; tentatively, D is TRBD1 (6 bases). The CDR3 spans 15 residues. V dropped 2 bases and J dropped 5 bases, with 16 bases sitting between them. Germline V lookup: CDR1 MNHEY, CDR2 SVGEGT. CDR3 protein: CASSYGGGPRNEQYF. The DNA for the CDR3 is TGTGCCAGCAGTTACGGGGGCGGGCCCAGAAACGAGCAGTACTTC.

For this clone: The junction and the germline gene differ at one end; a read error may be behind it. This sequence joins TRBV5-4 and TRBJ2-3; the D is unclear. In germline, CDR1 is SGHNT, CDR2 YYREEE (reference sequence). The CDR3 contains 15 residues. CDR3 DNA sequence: TGTGCTAGCAGCTTGCAAGGGCCGAGCACAGATACGCAGTATTTT. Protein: CASSLQGPSTDTQYF.

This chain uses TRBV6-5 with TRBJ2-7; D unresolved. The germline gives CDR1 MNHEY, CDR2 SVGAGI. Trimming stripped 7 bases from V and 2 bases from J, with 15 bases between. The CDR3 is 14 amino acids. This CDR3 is CASTLSTQPYEQYF. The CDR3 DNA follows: TGTGCCAGCACATTGTCTACGCAACCCTACGAGCAGTACTTC.

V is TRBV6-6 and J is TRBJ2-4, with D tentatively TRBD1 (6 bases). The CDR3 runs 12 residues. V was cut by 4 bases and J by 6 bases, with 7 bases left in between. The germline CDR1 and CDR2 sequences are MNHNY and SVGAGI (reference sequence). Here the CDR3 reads CASSSDRNIQYF. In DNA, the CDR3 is TGTGCCAGCAGTTCGGACAGAAACATTCAGTACTTC.

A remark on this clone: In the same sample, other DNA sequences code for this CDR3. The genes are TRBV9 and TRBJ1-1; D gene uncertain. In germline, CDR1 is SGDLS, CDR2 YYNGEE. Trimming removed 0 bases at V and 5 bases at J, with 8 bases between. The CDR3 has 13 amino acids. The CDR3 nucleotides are TGTGCCAGCAGCGTAGCTATGGATACTGAAGCTTTCTTT. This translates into CASSVAMDTEAFF.

The CDR3 loop is CASSQDSPSDEQYF. The CDR3 bases are TGCGCCAGCAGCCAAGACTCCCCGTCCGACGAGCAGTACTTC. The chain carries TRBV4-1 and TRBJ2-7; D unclear. Germline V gene sequence: CDR1 MGHRA, CDR2 YSYEKL. V lost 0 bases and J 5 bases, leaving 11 bases between the germline ends. The CDR3 is made up of 14 amino acids.

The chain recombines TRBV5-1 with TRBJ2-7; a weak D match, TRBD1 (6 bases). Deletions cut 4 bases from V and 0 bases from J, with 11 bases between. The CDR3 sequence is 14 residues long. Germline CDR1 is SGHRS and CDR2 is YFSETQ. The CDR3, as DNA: TGCGCCAGCAGCCGAACAGGGAGCTCCTACGAGCAGTACTTC. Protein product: CASSRTGSSYEQYF. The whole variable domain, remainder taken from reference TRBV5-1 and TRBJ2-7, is KAGVTQTPRYLIKTRGQQVTLSCSPISGHRSVSWYQQTPGQGLQFLFEYFSETQRNKGNFPGRFSGRQFSNSRSEMNVSTLELGDSALYLCASSRTGSSYEQYFGPGTRLTVT.

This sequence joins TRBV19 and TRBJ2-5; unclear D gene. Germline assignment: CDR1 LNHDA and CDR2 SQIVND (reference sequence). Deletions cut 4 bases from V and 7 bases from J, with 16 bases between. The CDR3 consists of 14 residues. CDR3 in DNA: TGTGCCAGTAGTACCAAGCCCCTTTTTGGGACCCAGTACTTC. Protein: CASSTKPLFGTQYF.

CDR3 loop: CASSQDGPLDTQYF. DNA for the CDR3: TGTGCCAGCAGCCAGGACGGCCCGCTGGATACGCAGTATTTT. This chain uses TRBV7-2 with TRBJ2-3; D gene ambiguous. Germline CDR1 and CDR2: SGHTA and FQGNSA. Trimming removed 5 bases at V and 6 bases at J, with 15 bases between. The CDR3 is made up of 14 amino acids. The full variable domain, with the rest looked up from reference TRBV7-2 and TRBJ2-3, is GAGVSQSPSNKVTEKGKDVELRCDPISGHTALYWYRQSLGQGLEFLIYFQGNSAPDKSGLPSDRFSAERTGGSVSTLTIQRTQQEDSAVYLCASSQDGPLDTQYFGPGTRLTVL.